Sequencing of this TCR beta chain was carried out in a study of T cell responses to AZD1222 COVID-19 vaccine. Study as a whole: Researchers grouped second doses given at about 4 or about 12 weeks into one pool.

Only in-frame clones appear in the TCRdb table, and some are missing; sequencing was by immunoSEQ multiplex PCR. The data contain 150,000 to 200,000 clones, roughly 93% of them seen just once; the ten biggest clones take up over 7.5%. V dropped 7 bases and J dropped 3; count of bases not matched to a gene: 7. This CDR3 spans 14 amino acids. Germline V gives CDR1 MDHEN, CDR2 SYDVKM. The rearrangement uses TRBV28 and TRBJ2-3, with TRBD2 matching 7 bases. The source material was peripheral blood, sampled on day 0 of AZD1222 vaccination. The source is an adult in good health. The CDR3: CASTGGGPTDTQYF. The CDR3 coding sequence is TGTGCCAGCACGGGGGGAGGACCGACAGATACGCAGTATTTT.